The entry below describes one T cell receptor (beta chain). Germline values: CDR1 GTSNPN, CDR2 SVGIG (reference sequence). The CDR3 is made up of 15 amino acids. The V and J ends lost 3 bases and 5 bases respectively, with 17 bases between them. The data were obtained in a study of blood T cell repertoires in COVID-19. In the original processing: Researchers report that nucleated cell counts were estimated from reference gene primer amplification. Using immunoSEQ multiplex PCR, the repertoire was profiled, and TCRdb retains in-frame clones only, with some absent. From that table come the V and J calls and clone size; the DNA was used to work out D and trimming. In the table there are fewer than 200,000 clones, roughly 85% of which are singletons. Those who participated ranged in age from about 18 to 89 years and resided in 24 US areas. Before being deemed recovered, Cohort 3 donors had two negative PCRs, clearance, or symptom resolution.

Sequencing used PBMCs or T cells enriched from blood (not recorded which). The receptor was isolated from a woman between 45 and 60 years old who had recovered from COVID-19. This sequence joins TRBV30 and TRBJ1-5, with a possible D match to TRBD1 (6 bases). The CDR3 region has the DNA TGTGCCTGGAGCCAAAGACAGGCGAGAGATCAGCCCCAGCATTTT. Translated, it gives CAWSQRQARDQPQHF.